Below, 24 T cell receptor beta chains from the same sample are listed, as sequenced in a study of cytomegalovirus exposure and HLA in healthy donors. Researchers ran the PCR with 60 Vbeta and 13 Jbeta primers. Only in-frame clones appear in the TCRdb table, and some are missing; sequencing was by immunoSEQ multiplex PCR. The sample carries under 250,000 clones, about four fifths recorded once. Sequenced: PBMCs. The receptor set was obtained from a middle-aged man in good health and CMV-seropositive.

This clone appeared a single time. The CDR3 here is CASSAGQVNTGELFF. The CDR3 DNA is TGTGCCAGCAGCGCGGGACAGGTGAACACCGGGGAGCTGTTTTTT. This sequence joins TRBV9 and TRBJ2-2; 8 nucleotides agree with TRBD1. The V and J ends lost 3 bases and 1 base, in that order; junction bases with no gene match: 2. The CDR3 covers 15 residues. Germline V gives CDR1 SGDLS, CDR2 YYNGEE.

The chain uses TRBV29-1 and TRBJ2-3; D remains unclear. Trimming left V 3 bases short and J 6 bases short, with 4 bases between. The CDR3 sequence is 10 residues long. Germline values: CDR1 SQVTM, CDR2 ANQGSEA. The CDR3 sequence: CSVESDTQYF. The DNA for the CDR3 is TGCAGCGTTGAGAGCGATACGCAGTATTTT.

About this clone: This sample also contains other DNA sequences that code for the same CDR3. This sequence joins TRBV29-1 and TRBJ1-2; no firm D call. This CDR3 spans 12 amino acids. The ends were cut back, 0 bases at V and 4 bases at J, with 6 bases in the middle. The germline V gene has CDR1 SQVTM and CDR2 ANQGSEA. The CDR3 loop is CSVEDGGYGYTF. The CDR3 nucleotides read TGCAGCGTTGAAGATGGCGGCTATGGCTACACCTTC.

This chain connects TRBV14 to TRBJ2-3, with D possibly TRBD2 on 6 matching bases. V dropped 1 base and J dropped 4 bases, with 9 bases sitting between them. Looked up from germline, CDR1 is SGHDN and CDR2 is FVKESK. This CDR3 spans 14 amino acids. The CDR3 is CASSQAGAADTQYF. The CDR3 bases are TGTGCCAGCAGCCAAGCGGGAGCGGCAGATACGCAGTATTTT.

The table lists this clone with a count of one. The chain carries TRBV7-3 and TRBJ2-6; 7 bases agree with TRBD2. The J segment lost 0 bases and the V segment lost 4 bases, leaving 3 bases of the junction unmatched. The germline V gene has CDR1 SGHTA and CDR2 FQGTGA. CDR3 length equals 16 residues. In nucleotides, the CDR3 is TGTGCCAGCAGCTCAGGGAGGGTCTCTGGGGCCAACGTCCTGACTTTC. As protein: CASSSGRVSGANVLTF. Full variable domain (missing parts from reference TRBV7-3 and TRBJ2-6): GAGVSQTPSNKVTEKGKYVELRCDPISGHTALYWYRQSLGQGPEFLIYFQGTGAADDSGLPNDRFFAVRPEGSVSTLKIQRTERGDSAVYLCASSSGRVSGANVLTFGAGSRLTVL.

This clone was seen just once. V is TRBV5-6 and J is TRBJ1-2; D unresolved. Germline V gene sequence: CDR1 SGHDT, CDR2 YYEEEE. The CDR3 sequence is 14 residues long. Trimming took 0 bases from V and 4 from J, leaving 10 bases between them. DNA for the CDR3: TGTGCCAGCAGCTTGGTTGGCCTGTCCTATGGCTACACCTTC. Its translation: CASSLVGLSYGYTF.

The chain employs TRBV5-1 and TRBJ2-2; TRBD1 matches 9 bases. The germline V gene has CDR1 SGHRS and CDR2 YFSETQ. The CDR3 length is 14 residues. V shed 5 bases, J shed 5 bases, and the junction held 4 bases outside the gene matches. CDR3 in amino acids: CASRGQGGTGELFF. As DNA, the CDR3 is TGCGCCAGCAGGGGACAGGGAGGAACCGGGGAGCTGTTTTTT. The whole variable domain, remainder taken from reference TRBV5-1 and TRBJ2-2, is KAGVTQTPRYLIKTRGQQVTLSCSPISGHRSVSWYQQTPGQGLQFLFEYFSETQRNKGNFPGRFSGRQFSNSRSEMNVSTLELGDSALYLCASRGQGGTGELFFGEGSRLTVL.

The V call is TRBV5-1, the J call TRBJ1-4; D is uncertain. V was cut by 1 base and J by 6 bases, with 13 bases left in between. CDR1 SGHRS and CDR2 YFSETQ come from the germline V gene. The CDR3 has 15 amino acids. CDR3 amino acids: CASSLKERGDEKLFF. The CDR3 DNA is TGCGCCAGCAGCTTGAAGGAAAGAGGTGATGAAAAACTGTTTTTT.

The sample holds a few counts of this clone. The chain links TRBV7-2 to TRBJ1-1, with D possibly being TRBD1 (6 bases). CDR1 is SGHTA and CDR2 is FQGNSA in the germline V gene. The V and J ends lost 2 bases and 4 bases respectively, with 14 bases between them. The CDR3 is 15 amino acids. CDR3 residues: CASSLLGAFSTEAFF. The CDR3, as DNA: TGTGCCAGCAGCTTACTGGGGGCTTTTTCCACTGAAGCTTTCTTT.

This rearrangement joins TRBV2 to TRBJ1-4; 8 bases map to TRBD1. The junction had 7 bases not matched to a gene; V was cut back by 6 bases and J by 7 bases. The V gene's germline CDR1 is SNHLY and CDR2 FYNNEI. This CDR3 spans 14 amino acids. CDR3 residues: CASRVDRGGEKLFF. The CDR3 nucleotides are TGTGCCAGCAGAGTAGACAGGGGTGGTGAAAAACTGTTTTTT.

V is TRBV7-8 and J is TRBJ2-5; TRBD1 is a possible D gene (6 bases). The V gene lost 5 bases and the J gene lost 5 bases, with 18 bases spanning the gap. Looked up from germline, CDR1 is SGHVS and CDR2 is FQNEAQ. The CDR3 spans 15 residues. Here the CDR3 reads CASSEYVQGGETQYF. CDR3 sequence (DNA): TGTGCCAGCAGCGAATACGTACAGGGTGGGGAGACCCAGTACTTC.

The rearrangement links TRBV14 to TRBJ2-1; tentatively, D is TRBD1 (6 bases). V was shortened by 4 bases and J by 3 bases, with 16 bases between the two germline ends. The CDR3 has 16 amino acids. Germline assignment: CDR1 SGHDN and CDR2 FVKESK. Here the CDR3 reads CASSLQGSVLYNEQFF. Here the CDR3 DNA reads TGTGCCAGCAGCCTACAGGGATCTGTTCTCTACAATGAGCAGTTCTTC. The variable domain in full, with the rest retrieved from reference TRBV14 and TRBJ2-1, is EAGVTQFPSHSVIEKGQTVTLRCDPISGHDNLYWYRRVMGKEIKFLLHFVKESKQDESGMPNNRFLAERTGGTYSTLKVQPAELEDSGVYFCASSLQGSVLYNEQFFGPGTRLTVL.

The chain's CDR3 is CAIYSGGAYEQYV. Written as DNA, the CDR3 is TGTGCCATCTATAGCGGGGGAGCCTACGAGCAGTACGTC. The chain joins TRBV19 to TRBJ2-7; TRBD2 matches at 9 bases. The V segment lost 10 bases and the J segment 2 bases; nucleotides outside the gene matches: 6. The CDR3 loop spans 13 amino acids. CDR1 LNHDA and CDR2 SQIVND come from the germline V gene (reference sequence).

This clone was observed a handful of times. The rearrangement uses TRBV6-1 and TRBJ2-5; TRBD1 agrees at 10 bases. Germline V gives CDR1 MNHNS, CDR2 SASEGT. The CDR3 runs to 13 residues. V gave up 8 bases and J gave up 5 bases; unmatched junction bases: 5. CDR3 in DNA: TGTGCCAGCGGACAGGGGGTACGGGAGACCCAGTACTTC. Its protein is CASGQGVRETQYF.

This chain links TRBV29-1 with TRBJ2-1; D is possibly TRBD2 (7 bases). From germline, CDR1 is SQVTM and CDR2 ANQGSEA. This CDR3 contains 18 residues. The CDR3 is CSYRGERKRDPGGNEQFF. CDR3 DNA: TGCAGTTATAGGGGGGAAAGAAAGCGGGATCCCGGGGGCAATGAGCAGTTCTTC.

This rearrangement joins TRBV6-1 to TRBJ1-1, with 9 bases identical to TRBD1. Germline CDR1 MNHNS, CDR2 SASEGT. This CDR3 has 15 amino acids. V trimming: 6 bases; J trimming: 5 bases; junction bases outside the gene matches: 10. The CDR3 is CASRDTTGGGTEAFF. The DNA for the CDR3 is TGTGCCAGCAGGGATACGACAGGGGGGGGAACTGAAGCTTTCTTT.

The chain has TRBV15 and TRBJ2-6, with D possibly matching TRBD2 (5 bases). Germline assignment: CDR1 LNHNV and CDR2 YYDKDF (reference sequence). The CDR3 has 16 residues. V was clipped by 1 base and J by 0 bases, with 7 bases between them. CDR3 amino acids: CATSRGTDSGANVLTF. Here the CDR3 DNA reads TGTGCCACCAGCAGAGGGACTGACTCTGGGGCCAACGTCCTGACTTTC.

V is TRBV18 and J is TRBJ1-2, with D uncertain. The V and J ends lost 3 bases and 5 bases respectively, with 10 bases between them. CDR3 length equals 13 residues. From germline, CDR1 is KGHSH and CDR2 LQKENI. The CDR3 sequence: CASSPSSPYGYTF. The CDR3 DNA is TGTGCCAGCTCACCTAGTAGCCCATATGGCTACACCTTC. The full variable domain, with the rest looked up from reference TRBV18 and TRBJ1-2, is NAGVMQNPRHLVRRRGQEARLRCSPMKGHSHVYWYRQLPEEGLKFMVYLQKENIIDESGMPKERFSAEFPKEGPSILRIQQVVRGDSAAYFCASSPSSPYGYTFGSGTRLTVV.

V gene TRBV27 combines with J gene TRBJ1-1; D may be TRBD1 (5 bases). The V end was cut by 2 bases, the J end by 2 bases, with 9 bases between. CDR1 and CDR2 from the germline V gene are MNHEY and SMNVEV (reference sequence). The length of the CDR3 is 14 residues. This CDR3 reads CASSLQGGNTEAFF. CDR3 bases: TGTGCCAGCAGTTTACAGGGTGGAAACACTGAAGCTTTCTTT.

V is TRBV6-4 and J is TRBJ2-3; TRBD1 aligns across 8 bases. The junction had 8 bases not matched to a gene; V was cut back by 3 bases and J by 0 bases. The V gene's germline CDR1 is MRHNA and CDR2 SNTAGT. The CDR3 sequence is 17 residues long. For the CDR3, the DNA is TGTGCCAGCAGTGAGACCGGGACAGGTGCTAGCACAGATACGCAGTATTTT. Protein product: CASSETGTGASTDTQYF.

This clone has a count of ten or more. Additional DNA sequences in this sample encode the identical CDR3. The chain employs TRBV4-1 and TRBJ2-7; 11 nucleotides line up with TRBD2. CDR3 length equals 9 residues. CDR1 and CDR2 from the germline V gene are MGHRA and YSYEKL. The CDR3 loop reads CASKGTSGV. DNA for the CDR3: TGTGCCAGCAAAGGGACTAGCGGCGTC.

This chain uses TRBV7-3 with TRBJ2-2; 8 nucleotides line up with TRBD1. The CDR3 is made up of 14 amino acids. Germline V lookup: CDR1 SGHTA, CDR2 FQGTGA. With 5 bases clipped from V and 3 bases from J, the junction kept 2 bases outside the gene matches. The CDR3 nucleotides read TGTGCCAGCAGCCTGGACAGGGACACCGGGGAGCTGTTTTTT. Amino acids: CASSLDRDTGELFF.

The chain combines TRBV16 with TRBJ2-3, with 7 bases fitting TRBD2. The junction had 9 bases not matched to a gene; V was cut back by 2 bases and J by 4 bases. Germline V gives CDR1 KGHSY, CDR2 FQNENV. The CDR3 runs 16 residues. The CDR3 protein is CASSQPRAGVADTQYF. The DNA of the CDR3 is TGTGCCAGCAGCCAACCTAGGGCGGGAGTGGCAGATACGCAGTATTTT.

This rearrangement joins TRBV7-6 to TRBJ1-5; D is perhaps TRBD1 (5 bases). V dropped 1 base and J dropped 3 bases, with 13 bases sitting between them. The germline V gene has CDR1 SGHVS and CDR2 FNYEAQ. CDR3 length: 16 amino acids. DNA for the CDR3: TGTGCCAGCAGCTTAGGGAGTGGGGGGTACAATCAGCCCCAGCATTTT. Protein: CASSLGSGGYNQPQHF.